What follows are 5 T cell receptor beta chains derived from one specimen sequenced in a study of cytomegalovirus exposure and HLA in healthy donors. The primer mix had 60 Vbeta and 13 Jbeta primers. Here immunoSEQ multiplex PCR was the method, and the copy in TCRdb shows in-frame clones only, minus some. The profile covers 100,000 to 150,000 clones, with approximately 69% appearing a single time and 6.6% taken by the ten largest. Specimen: PBMCs. The source of these receptors is a man aged 35-49 years in good health and CMV-seropositive.

The chain uses TRBV7-2 and TRBJ2-6, with D maybe TRBD2 (6 bases). Trimming took off 3 bases at V and 4 bases at J, with 10 bases between the two ends. Germline lookup yields CDR1 SGHTA and CDR2 FQGNSA. The CDR3 spans 15 residues. The CDR3 coding sequence is TGTGCCAGCAGCTTGGGGGGTTACGGGGCCAACGTCCTGACTTTC. This encodes CASSLGGYGANVLTF.

This clone was seen only a few times. The chain has TRBV11-2 and TRBJ2-7; the D gene is possibly TRBD2 (6 bases). This CDR3 spans 16 amino acids. The V gene lost 4 bases and the J gene lost 5 bases, with 21 bases spanning the gap. Germline CDR1 is SGHAT and CDR2 is FQNNGV. Here the CDR3 reads CASSSRPGGDRHEQYF. CDR3 coding DNA: TGTGCCAGCAGCTCCCGCCCAGGCGGGGATCGCCACGAGCAGTACTTC.

This clone appeared a few times. This rearrangement joins TRBV15 to TRBJ1-3, with unresolved D. CDR3 length equals 15 residues. The V gene lost 4 bases and the J gene lost 3 bases, with 13 bases spanning the gap. The V gene's germline CDR1 is LNHNV and CDR2 YYDKDF (reference sequence). The CDR3 region has the DNA TGTGCCACCAGCACTCCCCCCTCGTTTGGAAACACCATATATTTT. It translates to CATSTPPSFGNTIYF.

The V call is TRBV5-5, the J call TRBJ1-5; 7 bases fit TRBD1. Per the germline V gene, CDR1 is SGHKS and CDR2 is YYEKEE (reference sequence). The CDR3 contains 15 residues. V was clipped by 3 bases and J by 3 bases; unmatched bases: 6. Here the CDR3 DNA reads TGTGCCAGCAGCTGGCGACAGGGCTACAATCAGCCCCAGCATTTT. Its protein is CASSWRQGYNQPQHF.

This sequence joins TRBV7-9 and TRBJ1-2; 11 positions agree with TRBD1. The CDR3 is made up of 16 amino acids. CDR1 SEHNR and CDR2 FQNEAQ come from the germline V gene (reference sequence). The ends lost 2 bases at V and 4 bases at J; junction bases unmatched: 6. The CDR3 is CASSLIRTGGSYGYTF. The CDR3 DNA reads as TGTGCCAGCAGCTTAATACGGACAGGGGGCAGCTATGGCTACACCTTC.